Listed here are 24 T cell receptor beta chains from one sample, sequenced in a study of T cells after yellow fever vaccination. Via MiXCR, TCRdb re-called the 5' RACE reads, giving one row per CDR3 protein. The sample comprises more than 300,000 distinct CDR3 sequences, 4% to 5.5% of which are singletons, and just under 20% rests with the top ten. This sample comprised PBMCs, obtained 15 days after the yellow fever booster vaccination. The receptor source for this set is a man aged 18 to 29 who received the YFV17D yellow fever vaccine.

This clonotype was seen at least ten times. The CDR3 DNA sequence: TGTGCCAGCACCGCCGGCCCGGGACAGGGGGCTTCACCCCTCCACTTT. Amino acids: CASTAGPGQGASPLHF. The gene calls are TRBV6-5 and TRBJ1-6; 12 bases are shared with TRBD1. Germline CDR1 reads MNHEY; CDR2 reads SVGAGI. This CDR3 contains 16 residues. The V segment lost 7 bases and the J segment 9 bases; nucleotides outside the gene matches: 10.

In its sample, this clonotype was seen many times. The chain has TRBV7-9 and TRBJ2-3, with a tentative D call TRBD2 (6 bases). Per germline, CDR1 SEHNR and CDR2 FQNEAQ (reference sequence). This CDR3 has 16 amino acids. The V end was cut by 3 bases, the J end by 5 bases, with 18 bases between. CDR3 protein: CASSLSYRGVGDTQYF. CDR3 DNA sequence: TGTGCCAGCAGCTTGTCCTATCGCGGGGTGGGAGATACGCAGTATTTT.

This clonotype appeared many times. This chain uses TRBV2 with TRBJ2-4; TRBD1 agrees at 7 bases. The V segment lost 7 bases and the J segment 10 bases; nucleotides outside the gene matches: 4. This CDR3 has 11 residues. Germline lookup yields CDR1 SNHLY and CDR2 FYNNEI. CDR3 loop: CASTDRDIQYF. In DNA, the CDR3 is TGTGCCAGCACCGACAGGGATATTCAGTACTTC.

This clonotype was seen a few times. In DNA, the CDR3 is TGTGCCAGCAGTGATATGGACAGGGGGAACACTGAAGCTTTCTTT. This codes for CASSDMDRGNTEAFF. The chain uses TRBV2 and TRBJ1-1; TRBD1 matches at 9 bases. After removal of 3 bases from V and 1 base from J, the junction contained 3 bases not matched to a gene. CDR3 length: 15 residues. Germline V gene lookup returns CDR1 SNHLY and CDR2 FYNNEI.

This clonotype was detected ten times or more. The V call is TRBV29-1, the J call TRBJ1-1, with a tentative D call TRBD1 (5 bases). Germline CDR1 is SQVTM and CDR2 is ANQGSEA. With 8 bases removed from V and 0 bases from J, the gap between germline ends came to 19 bases. The CDR3 covers 15 residues. The CDR3 sequence is CSTRAGWGMNTEAFF. The CDR3, as DNA: TGCAGCACGAGGGCTGGATGGGGGATGAACACTGAAGCTTTCTTT. Full variable domain (remainder filled in from reference TRBV29-1 and TRBJ1-1): SAVISQKPSRDICQRGTSLTIQCQVDSQVTMMFWYRQQPGQSLTLIATANQGSEATYESGFVIDKFPISRPNLTFSTLTVSNMSPEDSSIYLCSTRAGWGMNTEAFFGQGTRLTVV.

This clonotype was seen at least ten times. The rearrangement links TRBV4-3 to TRBJ2-3; D not certain. Deletions cut 0 bases from V and 15 bases from J, with 16 bases between. The CDR3 is made up of 13 amino acids. Germline CDR1 LGHNA, CDR2 YSLEER. CDR3 sequence reads: CASSQEEGSRRYF. The CDR3 nucleotides are TGCGCCAGCAGCCAAGAGGAAGGGTCCCGGCGTTATTTT.

The V and J genes are TRBV4-2 and TRBJ2-2, with D perhaps TRBD1 (5 bases). Germline values: CDR1 LGHNA, CDR2 YNFKEQ. Trimming left V 0 bases short and J 6 bases short, with 8 bases between. The CDR3 runs to 14 residues. The DNA of the CDR3 is TGTGCCAGCAGCCAAGAAGAAGGGGCCGGGGAGCTGTTTTTT. It encodes CASSQEEGAGELFF.

The chain has TRBV19 and TRBJ1-4; D uncertain. CDR3 length equals 12 residues. Germline CDR1 is LNHDA and CDR2 is SQIVND (reference sequence). The germline V and J ends were trimmed by 5 bases and 7 bases, with 8 bases remaining between them. The CDR3 bases are TGTGCCAGTAGTCCCCCTGGTGAAAAACTGTTTTTT. Its translation is CASSPPGEKLFF.

There are a few counts of this clonotype. The chain carries TRBV5-8 and TRBJ1-6; D unclear. The germline gives CDR1 SGHTS, CDR2 YDEGEE. V lost 4 bases, J lost 7 bases, and 12 bases lay in between. This CDR3 contains 14 residues. DNA for the CDR3: TGTGCCAGCAGCCACGTGTACGGGAATTCACCCCTCCACTTT. Protein: CASSHVYGNSPLHF.

This clonotype appeared many times. This chain connects TRBV11-1 to TRBJ1-1; D not resolved. Between the trimmed V and J ends, which lost 6 bases and 0 bases, there was a span of 23 bases. The CDR3 has 18 amino acids. Germline assignment: CDR1 SGHAT and CDR2 FQDESV (reference sequence). Here the CDR3 reads CASSRTGFPQRLNTEAFF. The CDR3 DNA reads as TGTGCCAGCAGTCGAACCGGGTTTCCGCAGCGGTTGAACACTGAAGCTTTCTTT.

This clonotype was seen a few times. The chain recombines TRBV5-8 with TRBJ2-5; TRBD2 aligns across 14 bases. Per the germline V gene, CDR1 is SGHTS and CDR2 is YDEGEE. The V segment lost 4 bases and the J segment 1 base; nucleotides outside the gene matches: 6. CDR3 length: 17 residues. CDR3 nucleotides: TGTGCCAGCAGCCACCCCGGGACTAGCGGGGGCCAAGAGACCCAGTACTTC. Amino acid sequence: CASSHPGTSGGQETQYF.

This clonotype was recorded many times. This rearrangement joins TRBV12-3 or TRBV12-4 to TRBJ1-1, with 7 bases aligning to TRBD1. V gave up 6 bases and J gave up 1 base; unmatched junction bases: 5. The CDR3 covers 14 residues. CDR3 DNA sequence: TGTGCCAGCAGAAAAGGACAGGCGAACACTGAAGCTTTCTTT. This sequence encodes CASRKGQANTEAFF.

This clonotype showed up many times. The gene calls are TRBV5-1 and TRBJ2-3; 11 bases line up with TRBD2. CDR1 is SGHRS and CDR2 is YFSETQ in the germline V gene. The CDR3 consists of 17 residues. V lost 2 bases to trimming and J lost 0 bases; unmatched junction nucleotides: 5. The CDR3 protein is CASSLLSGGASTDTQYF. CDR3 DNA: TGCGCCAGCAGCTTACTTAGCGGGGGGGCCAGCACAGATACGCAGTATTTT. The full variable domain, its missing parts supplied by reference TRBV5-1 and TRBJ2-3, is KAGVTQTPRYLIKTRGQQVTLSCSPISGHRSVSWYQQTPGQGLQFLFEYFSETQRNKGNFPGRFSGRQFSNSRSEMNVSTLELGDSALYLCASSLLSGGASTDTQYFGPGTRLTVL.

There are many counts of this clonotype. The chain links TRBV7-9 to TRBJ2-1; no clear D. The germline CDR1 and CDR2 sequences are SEHNR and FQNEAQ (reference sequence). The CDR3 spans 12 residues. V lost 8 bases and J lost 9, with 14 bases in between. CDR3: CASESHMGEQFF. CDR3 DNA sequence: TGTGCCAGCGAAAGTCATATGGGTGAGCAGTTCTTC.

There are a few counts of this clonotype. The chain couples TRBV6-6 to TRBJ1-5; TRBD1 is a possible D gene (5 bases). V dropped 7 bases and J dropped 5 bases, with 18 bases sitting between them. The CDR3 covers 15 residues. From germline, CDR1 is MNHNY and CDR2 SVGAGI (reference sequence). The CDR3 loop is CASTLGAGLDQPQHF. The CDR3 DNA is TGTGCCAGCACTCTAGGGGCCGGCCTAGATCAGCCCCAGCATTTT.

CDR3 sequence: CASSVGSGGLVNEQFF. The CDR3 DNA reads as TGTGCCAGCAGCGTAGGGTCAGGGGGATTGGTCAATGAGCAGTTCTTC. The J gene is TRBJ2-1, the V gene TRBV9; TRBD1 agrees at 7 bases. Germline-derived CDR1 and CDR2 are SGDLS and YYNGEE. The CDR3 consists of 16 residues. V dropped 0 bases and J dropped 6; count of bases not matched to a gene: 9. The full variable domain, rest sourced from reference TRBV9 and TRBJ2-1, is DSGVTQTPKHLITATGQRVTLRCSPRSGDLSVYWYQQSLDQGLQFLIQYYNGEERAKGNILERFSAQQFPDLHSELNLSSLELGDSALYFCASSVGSGGLVNEQFFGPGTRLTVL.

The chain links TRBV6-2 or TRBV6-3 to TRBJ2-7, with TRBD1 identical over 10 bases. V lost 9 bases and J lost 4; bases outside the gene matches: 12. The CDR3 is 15 residues long. The germline gives CDR1 MNHEY, CDR2 SVGEGT. CDR3 DNA: TGTGCCAGTCACCCTCTCCGGGACAGGGGATACGAGCAGTACTTC. Translated: CASHPLRDRGYEQYF.

The chain couples TRBV5-6 to TRBJ1-3; the match to TRBD1 covers 9 bases. The J segment lost 2 bases and the V segment lost 1 base, leaving 7 bases of the junction unmatched. The CDR3 has 17 amino acids. From germline, CDR1 is SGHDT and CDR2 YYEEEE. In DNA, the CDR3 is TGTGCCAGCAGCTTGACAGGGGGCGAATTGACTGGAAACACCATATATTTT. This codes for CASSLTGGELTGNTIYF.

This clonotype was seen ten or more times. The chain is built from TRBV12-3 or TRBV12-4 and TRBJ1-5; D uncertain. This CDR3 is built from 13 residues. The ends were cut back, 3 bases at V and 2 bases at J, with 5 bases in the middle. The CDR3 sequence is CASSFNGNQPQHF. The CDR3 DNA reads as TGTGCCAGCAGTTTTAACGGCAATCAGCCCCAGCATTTT.

There are a few counts of this clonotype. V usage is TRBV21-1 and J usage is TRBJ2-2. TRBV21-1 is given as a pseudogene. The CDR3 consists of 16 residues. The CDR3 region is CASSKIRELNTGELFF. CDR3 DNA sequence: TGTGCCAGCAGCAAAATAAGGGAACTGAACACCGGGGAGCTGTTTTTT.

This clonotype was detected many times. The chain couples TRBV12-3 or TRBV12-4 to TRBJ2-2; 10 positions match TRBD1. The CDR3 runs to 15 residues. V lost 5 bases and J lost 7; bases outside the gene matches: 7. This CDR3 is CASSDTGQGNGELFF. CDR3 coding DNA: TGTGCCAGCAGTGACACGGGACAGGGGAACGGGGAGCTGTTTTTT.

This clonotype has ten or more counts. The chain couples TRBV7-9 to TRBJ2-5, with D maybe TRBD1 (5 bases). Germline values: CDR1 SEHNR, CDR2 FQNEAQ (reference sequence). The CDR3 spans 14 residues. The germline V and J ends were trimmed by 11 bases and 2 bases, with 18 bases remaining between them. CDR3 sequence reads: CAVGRQGPQETQYF. For the CDR3, the DNA is TGTGCCGTAGGACGGCAGGGCCCTCAAGAGACCCAGTACTTC.

This clonotype was counted only a few times. The chain joins TRBV7-9 to TRBJ2-7; D call uncertain. Germline lookup yields CDR1 SEHNR and CDR2 FQNEAQ (reference sequence). This CDR3 is built from 14 residues. The germline V and J ends were trimmed by 3 bases and 0 bases, with 9 bases remaining between them. CDR3 in DNA: TGTGCCAGCAGCTTCCCAGGAGTCTCCTACGAGCAGTACTTC. It is translated as CASSFPGVSYEQYF.

This clonotype was counted between two and nine times. The V gene is TRBV5-1, the J gene TRBJ1-4, with unresolved D. The CDR3 totals 14 residues. Germline V CDR1 and CDR2: SGHRS, YFSETQ. Trimming removed 1 base from V and 2 bases from J, with 6 bases in between. The CDR3 DNA sequence: TGCGCCAGCAGCTTGATCGGGACTAATGAAAAACTGTTTTTT. This gives the protein CASSLIGTNEKLFF.